What follows are 25 T cell receptor beta chains derived from one specimen sequenced in a study of early T cells in non-severe SARS-CoV-2 infection. Via MiXCR, TCRdb re-called the 5' RACE reads, giving one row per CDR3 protein. Among tens of thousands of distinct CDR3 sequences, less than 15% were seen once, and the ten largest hold more than 15%. The source material was whole blood. The receptors come from an adult who was a healthcare worker with PCR-confirmed SARS-CoV-2 infection or an uninfected control (not recorded which).

This clonotype was detected many times. The chain recombines TRBV6-2 or TRBV6-3 with TRBJ2-5; D remains unclear. The CDR3 is 12 residues long. V was trimmed by 2 bases and J by 7 bases, leaving 8 bases between them. CDR1 is MNHEY and CDR2 is SVGEGT in the germline V gene. Here the CDR3 DNA reads TGTGCCAGCAGTTACCCCCCGGGGACCCAGTACTTC. This codes for CASSYPPGTQYF.

In its sample, this clonotype was seen a few times. The chain couples TRBV7-2 to TRBJ2-7; D gene uncertain. V was pared by 1 base and J by 5 bases, with 15 bases between. Germline CDR1 is SGHTA and CDR2 is FQGNSA. There are 15 residues in the CDR3. The CDR3 reads CASSLVLGIVDEQYF. The CDR3 DNA reads TGTGCCAGCAGCTTAGTGTTAGGGATTGTCGACGAGCAGTACTTC.

This rearrangement joins TRBV20-1 to TRBJ2-1; 9 bases map to TRBD2. The V segment lost 2 bases and the J segment 7 bases; nucleotides outside the gene matches: 3. The CDR3 has 13 amino acids. The germline CDR1 and CDR2 sequences are DFQATT and SNEGSKA (reference sequence). CDR3 loop: CSARRLAGNEQFF. DNA for the CDR3: TGCAGTGCTAGAAGGCTAGCGGGGAATGAGCAGTTCTTC.

This clonotype was detected many times. The J gene is TRBJ2-7, the V gene TRBV12-3 or TRBV12-4; D is undetermined. This CDR3 is 15 amino acids long. V lost 6 bases, J lost 0 bases, and 15 bases lay in between. For the CDR3, the DNA is TGTGCCAGCAGGCGTGGAAACCTTCCCTCCTACGAGCAGTACTTC. As protein: CASRRGNLPSYEQYF.

In its sample, this clonotype was seen a few times. V gene TRBV6-2 or TRBV6-3 combines with J gene TRBJ2-3; D remains ambiguous. Germline V gene lookup returns CDR1 MNHEY and CDR2 SVGEGT. This CDR3 spans 12 amino acids. Trimming took off 2 bases at V and 6 bases at J, with 6 bases between the two ends. CDR3 nucleotides: TGTGCCAGCAGTTACGAGGAGGATACGCAGTATTTT. It is translated as CASSYEEDTQYF.

The chain couples TRBV7-9 to TRBJ1-1; possibly TRBD1 for D (6 bases). V was cut by 2 bases and J by 4 bases, with 14 bases left in between. The germline V gene encodes CDR1 SEHNR and CDR2 FQNEAQ (reference sequence). The CDR3 extends over 15 amino acids. The CDR3 region is CASSLMQGTGTEAFF. The CDR3 DNA is TGTGCCAGCAGCTTAATGCAGGGGACGGGCACTGAAGCTTTCTTT.

This clonotype has at least ten counts. The chain combines TRBV4-2 with TRBJ1-2; D remains unclear. In germline, CDR1 is LGHNA, CDR2 YNFKEQ. Between the trimmed V and J ends, which lost 0 bases and 4 bases, there was a span of 6 bases. The CDR3 length is 13 residues. CDR3 nucleotides: TGTGCCAGCAGCCAAGAAGGGAGCTATGGCTACACCTTC. It encodes CASSQEGSYGYTF.

This rearrangement joins TRBV20-1 to TRBJ2-7, with 7 bases aligning to TRBD2. This CDR3 is 14 amino acids long. V shed 5 bases, J shed 4 bases, and the junction held 11 bases outside the gene matches. CDR1 is DFQATT and CDR2 is SNEGSKA in the germline V gene (reference sequence). CDR3 sequence reads: CSAPAGTIIYEQYF. Here the CDR3 DNA reads TGCAGTGCTCCCGCCGGGACTATTATTTACGAGCAGTACTTC.

This clonotype was detected many times. This sequence joins TRBV5-1 and TRBJ1-2, with D unresolved. Trimming stripped 5 bases from V and 4 bases from J, with 9 bases between. The CDR3 runs to 12 residues. CDR1 SGHRS and CDR2 YFSETQ come from the germline V gene. CDR3 loop: CASSGYTYGYTF. CDR3 bases: TGCGCCAGCAGTGGGTATACCTATGGCTACACCTTC.

This clonotype was observed many times. The junction does not match germline at one end; this may be a read error. The rearrangement uses TRBV18 and TRBJ2-7; a weak D match, TRBD1 (6 bases). Germline lookup yields CDR1 KGHSH and CDR2 LQKENI. The CDR3 spans 15 residues. CDR3 DNA: TGTGCCAGCTCTCCACAGGGATCCAGGTCCTACGAGCAGTACTTC. This translates into CASSPQGSRSYEQYF.

This chain links TRBV7-2 with TRBJ1-5, with no clear D. V lost 5 bases, J lost 2 bases, and 10 bases lay in between. The CDR3 length is 14 residues. Looked up from germline, CDR1 is SGHTA and CDR2 is FQGNSA. Here the CDR3 reads CASSPKSRNQPQHF. The CDR3 DNA reads TGTGCCAGCAGCCCGAAAAGTCGCAATCAGCCCCAGCATTTT.

The chain uses TRBV27 and TRBJ2-1, with TRBD2 matching over 7 bases. The CDR3 contains 15 residues. From germline, CDR1 is MNHEY and CDR2 SMNVEV (reference sequence). V was clipped by 8 bases and J by 6 bases; unmatched bases: 13. The CDR3 sequence: CASSPRLPGGNEQFF. Here the CDR3 DNA reads TGTGCCAGCTCACCCCGCTTGCCGGGGGGCAATGAGCAGTTCTTC.

This clonotype has only a few counts. The chain is built from TRBV7-8 and TRBJ2-2, with D possibly matching TRBD2 (6 bases). The length of the CDR3 is 15 residues. CDR1 is SGHVS, CDR2 FQNEAQ, per germline. The V and J ends lost 1 base and 8 bases respectively, with 14 bases between them. The CDR3 spells CASSLDTGVRGELFF. CDR3 bases: TGTGCCAGCAGCTTAGACACGGGAGTACGGGGGGAGCTGTTTTTT.

As regards this clonotype: This may be a read error, as it is one base from a much larger clone. The chain couples TRBV5-1 to TRBJ2-1; D remains unclear. Germline CDR1 is SGHRS and CDR2 is YFSETQ. The CDR3 consists of 11 residues. In DNA form, the CDR3 reads TGCGCCAGCAGCTTGTACAATGAGAAGTTCTTC. Translation gives CASSLYNEKFF.

This clonotype has only a few counts. This sequence joins TRBV27 and TRBJ2-7, with D hard to call. This CDR3 has 13 amino acids. Deletions cut 8 bases from V and 6 bases from J, with 17 bases between. Germline V gene data show CDR1 as MNHEY and CDR2 as SMNVEV (reference sequence). The DNA of the CDR3 is TGTGCCAGCTCGGGCTCACTGGCGGTCGAGCAGTACTTC. It is translated as CASSGSLAVEQYF.

The gene calls are TRBV20-1 and TRBJ2-1; tentative D call: TRBD2 (6 bases). Germline V gives CDR1 DFQATT, CDR2 SNEGSKA (reference sequence). The ends were cut back, 3 bases at V and 7 bases at J, with 16 bases in the middle. The CDR3 spans 14 residues. The CDR3 loop reads CSARDSARGNEQFF. The CDR3 DNA reads TGCAGTGCTAGGGACTCAGCCCGGGGGAATGAGCAGTTCTTC.

This clonotype was seen many times. V usage is TRBV7-3 and J usage is TRBJ2-3; D remains unclear. The length of the CDR3 is 15 residues. The germline gives CDR1 SGHTA, CDR2 FQGTGA. Between the trimmed V and J ends, which lost 0 bases and 2 bases, there was a span of 9 bases. DNA for the CDR3: TGTGCCAGCAGCTTAACGTGGGCAACCACAGATACGCAGTATTTT. Encoded protein: CASSLTWATTDTQYF. Supplemented by reference TRBV7-3 and TRBJ2-3, the full variable domain reads GAGVSQTPSNKVTEKGKYVELRCDPISGHTALYWYRQSLGQGPEFLIYFQGTGAADDSGLPNDRFFAVRPEGSVSTLKIQRTERGDSAVYLCASSLTWATTDTQYFGPGTRLTVL.

The chain combines TRBV11-2 with TRBJ1-3, with 8 bases fitting TRBD1. This CDR3 contains 17 residues. Germline CDR1 is SGHAT and CDR2 is FQNNGV. The junction had 8 bases not matched to a gene; V was cut back by 4 bases and J by 0 bases. This CDR3 is CASSSIARGLSGNTIYF. CDR3 DNA sequence: TGTGCCAGCAGCTCGATTGCCAGGGGGCTCTCTGGAAACACCATATATTTT. Combining the CDR3 with reference TRBV11-2 and TRBJ1-3 gives the whole variable domain EAGVAQSPRYKIIEKRQSVAFWCNPISGHATLYWYQQILGQGPKLLIQFQNNGVVDDSQLPKDRFSAERLKGVDSTLKIQPAKLEDSAVYLCASSSIARGLSGNTIYFGEGSWLTVV.

V is TRBV20-1 and J is TRBJ1-5; 7 nucleotides match TRBD1. The CDR3 is made up of 18 amino acids. Germline V gives CDR1 DFQATT, CDR2 SNEGSKA (reference sequence). V was clipped by 5 bases and J by 4 bases; unmatched bases: 20. In DNA, the CDR3 is TGCAGTGCTCCTACGGACAGGTTTAATGTTAGGGGGAATCAGCCCCAGCATTTT. Its protein product is CSAPTDRFNVRGNQPQHF.

This clonotype is medium-sized by share. V and J are TRBV29-1 and TRBJ2-7, with TRBD1 matching over 9 bases. This CDR3 is built from 13 residues. V lost 7 bases, J lost 0 bases, and 4 bases stayed unmatched. Germline V gives CDR1 SQVTM, CDR2 ANQGSEA. The CDR3 loop reads CSARTGDSYEQYF. The CDR3 nucleotides are TGCAGCGCTCGGACAGGGGACTCCTACGAGCAGTACTTC.

V and J are TRBV4-2 and TRBJ1-3; D uncertain. Germline V gene data show CDR1 as LGHNA and CDR2 as YNFKEQ. The CDR3 is 15 residues long. V was trimmed by 7 bases and J by 0 bases, leaving 13 bases between them. The CDR3 DNA follows: TGTGCCAGCAAAGAAAGCGGAATCTCTGGAAACACCATATATTTT. It encodes CASKESGISGNTIYF.

The genes are TRBV7-2 and TRBJ2-1, with D unclear. Germline CDR1 and CDR2: SGHTA and FQGNSA. Trimming shortened V by 1 base and J by 5 bases, and 6 bases separated the two germline ends. The length of the CDR3 is 13 residues. DNA of the CDR3: TGTGCCAGCAGCTTAGGCACACACAATGAGCAGTTCTTC. Translating gives CASSLGTHNEQFF.

Many counts were recorded for this clonotype. The chain uses TRBV5-1 and TRBJ2-5; a weak D match, TRBD1 (5 bases). Germline loops: CDR1 SGHRS, CDR2 YFSETQ. The CDR3 sequence is 13 residues long. The germline V and J ends were trimmed by 7 bases and 2 bases, with 12 bases remaining between them. CDR3 amino acids: CASPGIPQETQYF. The CDR3 coding sequence is TGCGCCAGCCCAGGGATTCCACAAGAGACCCAGTACTTC.

Only a few counts were recorded for this clonotype. The rearrangement joins TRBV20-1 to TRBJ2-7, with TRBD2 matching 8 bases. The ends lost 6 bases at V and 2 bases at J; junction bases unmatched: 6. CDR3 length: 13 residues. Germline V gene lookup returns CDR1 DFQATT and CDR2 SNEGSKA (reference sequence). The CDR3 spells CSATRGGPYEQYF. In nucleotides, the CDR3 is TGCAGTGCGACTCGGGGGGGCCCCTACGAGCAGTACTTC.

This clonotype was seen more than once but under ten times. The chain couples TRBV7-2 to TRBJ2-4, with 10 bases fitting TRBD2. The CDR3 has 17 amino acids. The trim removed 4 bases at V and 7 bases at J, leaving 13 bases unmatched. CDR1 is SGHTA and CDR2 is FQGNSA in the germline V gene. The CDR3 DNA reads TGTGCCAGCAGCTCGAGGGGTGCTAGCGGGAGCTCCAACATTCAGTACTTC. Its protein is CASSSRGASGSSNIQYF.